What follows is one T cell receptor beta chain and its context. The antigen is unknown. The CDR3 sequence is 11 residues long. Germline V gene lookup returns CDR1 MGHDK and CDR2 SYGVNS. V shed 5 bases and J shed 1 base, with 2 bases lying between them. This entry is derived from a study of cytomegalovirus exposure and HLA in healthy donors. The study, taken as a whole, reports: In an earlier analysis, about 87% or about 30%: the productive usage of most TCR beta V segments. High sensitivity and specificity were reportedly achieved when the classifier diagnosed cytomegalovirus status. Some V segments, including TRBV6-2 and TRBV6-3, were excluded as indistinguishable. Roughly even sequencing depth across donors was the assumption behind the presence/absence analyses.

The PCR had 60 Vbeta and 13 Jbeta primers. The protocol was immunoSEQ multiplex PCR, while the TCRdb copy is restricted to in-frame clones and leaves out a portion. This sample has about 120,000 clones; over 60% occur once, and the top ten carry about 1.5%. The sample comprised PBMCs. J is TRBJ1-2 and V is TRBV25-1; D call uncertain. The TCR sequence derives from a young man in good health and CMV-seronegative. The CDR3: CASSYNYGYTF. The CDR3, as DNA: TGTGCCAGCAGTTATAACTATGGCTACACCTTC.